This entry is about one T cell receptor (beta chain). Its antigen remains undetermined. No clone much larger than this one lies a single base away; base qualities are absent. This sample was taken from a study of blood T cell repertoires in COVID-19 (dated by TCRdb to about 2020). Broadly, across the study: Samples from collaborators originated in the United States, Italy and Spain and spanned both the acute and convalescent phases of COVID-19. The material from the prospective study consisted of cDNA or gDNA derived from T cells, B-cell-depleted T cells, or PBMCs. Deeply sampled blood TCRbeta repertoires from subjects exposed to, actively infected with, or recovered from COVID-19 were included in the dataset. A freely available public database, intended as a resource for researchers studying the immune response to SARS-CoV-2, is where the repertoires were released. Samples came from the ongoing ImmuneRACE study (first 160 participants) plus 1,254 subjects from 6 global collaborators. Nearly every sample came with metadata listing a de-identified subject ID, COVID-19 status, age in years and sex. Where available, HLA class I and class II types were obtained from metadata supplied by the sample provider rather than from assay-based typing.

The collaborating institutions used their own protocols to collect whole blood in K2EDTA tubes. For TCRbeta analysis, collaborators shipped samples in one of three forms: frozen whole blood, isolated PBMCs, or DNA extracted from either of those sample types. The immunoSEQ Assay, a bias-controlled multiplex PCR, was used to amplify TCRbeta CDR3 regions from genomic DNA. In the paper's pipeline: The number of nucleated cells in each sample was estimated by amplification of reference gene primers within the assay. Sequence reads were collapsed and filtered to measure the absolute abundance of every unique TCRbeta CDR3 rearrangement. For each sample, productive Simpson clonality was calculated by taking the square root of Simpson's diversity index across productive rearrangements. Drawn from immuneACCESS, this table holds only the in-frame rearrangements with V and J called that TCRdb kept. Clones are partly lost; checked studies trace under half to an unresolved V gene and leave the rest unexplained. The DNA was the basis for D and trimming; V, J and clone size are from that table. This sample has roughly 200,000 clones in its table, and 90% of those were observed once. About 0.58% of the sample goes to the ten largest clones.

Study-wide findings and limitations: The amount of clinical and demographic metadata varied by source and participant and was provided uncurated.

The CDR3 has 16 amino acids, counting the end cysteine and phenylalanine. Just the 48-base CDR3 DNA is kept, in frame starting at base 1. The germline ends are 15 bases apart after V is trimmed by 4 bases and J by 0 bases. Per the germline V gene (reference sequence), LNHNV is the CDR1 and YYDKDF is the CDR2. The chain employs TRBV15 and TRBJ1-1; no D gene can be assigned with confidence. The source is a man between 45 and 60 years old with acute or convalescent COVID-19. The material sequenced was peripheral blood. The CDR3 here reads CATSISSDGLNTEAFF. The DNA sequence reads TGTGCCACCAGCATTAGCTCAGACGGATTGAACACTGAAGCTTTCTTT.